Below, 15 T cell receptor beta chains from the same sample are listed, as sequenced in a study of post-analysis software for immune sequencing data. Tagging with unique molecular identifiers was a feature of the TCR beta cDNA libraries. TCRdb recomputed calls from the PCR reads with MiXCR, one row per CDR3 protein. The sample has hundreds of thousands of distinct CDR3 sequences; roughly 29% are singletons. Their cognate antigens are unknown. Whole-study findings and limits: Comparison of patients with controls showed roughly five TRBV segments more frequent in patients, TRBV5-6, TRBV5-1 and TRBV20-1 among them.

Sequenced: blood. Receptors originate from a girl between 10 and 17 years old with multiple sclerosis.

Concerning this clonotype itself: A much larger clone sits a single nucleotide away, making a read error possible. The chain uses TRBV29-1 and TRBJ2-1; possible D gene TRBD2, 7 bases. Germline values: CDR1 SQVTM, CDR2 ANQGSEA. The germline V and J ends were trimmed by 1 base and 10 bases, with 20 bases remaining between them. This CDR3 is 15 amino acids long. CDR3 amino acids: CSVEGAGGGPVEQFF. For the CDR3, the DNA is TGCAGCGTTGAAGGCGCCGGCGGGGGCCCGGTGGAGCAGTTCTTC.

J is TRBJ2-1 and V is TRBV10-3; 8 nucleotides agree with TRBD1. Trimming at V came to 0 bases and at J to 10 bases, leaving 5 bases not matched to a gene. The CDR3 has 14 amino acids. Germline lookup yields CDR1 ENHRY and CDR2 SYGVKD. The CDR3 loop is CAISESGQVSEQFF. CDR3 sequence (DNA): TGTGCCATCAGTGAGTCGGGACAGGTTAGCGAGCAGTTCTTC.

The chain joins TRBV7-9 to TRBJ2-1; 10 positions agree with TRBD2. The CDR3 sequence is 16 residues long. After removal of 1 base from V and 7 bases from J, the junction contained 7 bases not matched to a gene. Germline V CDR1 and CDR2: SEHNR, FQNEAQ (reference sequence). CDR3 region: CASSLGASGSFNEQFF. The CDR3 nucleotides read TGTGCCAGCAGCTTAGGGGCTAGCGGGAGTTTTAATGAGCAGTTCTTC. The whole variable domain, filled in from reference TRBV7-9 and TRBJ2-1, reads DTGVSQNPRHKITKRGQNVTFRCDPISEHNRLYWYRQTLGQGPEFLTYFQNEAQLEKSRLLSDRFSAERPKGSFSTLEIQRTEQGDSAMYLCASSLGASGSFNEQFFGPGTRLTVL.

This sequence joins TRBV7-2 and TRBJ2-7, with unresolved D. Germline lookup yields CDR1 SGHTA and CDR2 FQGNSA. CDR3 size: 14 residues. The ends were cut back, 5 bases at V and 2 bases at J, with 13 bases in the middle. This CDR3 reads CASSPPGSPYEQYF. As DNA, the CDR3 is TGTGCCAGCAGCCCCCCGGGCAGCCCCTACGAGCAGTACTTC.

In this sample, this clonotype turned up a few times. The chain recombines TRBV4-1 with TRBJ1-4; D is uncertain. Trimming shortened V by 1 base and J by 8 bases, and 17 bases separated the two germline ends. Germline CDR1 MGHRA, CDR2 YSYEKL. The CDR3 is made up of 16 amino acids. CDR3 DNA: TGCGCCAGCAGCCAAGTTTTAAGCCAGGTTGGGGAAAAACTGTTTTTT. Protein product: CASSQVLSQVGEKLFF.

The J gene is TRBJ1-1, the V gene TRBV10-3, with 7 positions matching TRBD1. Trimming removed 6 bases from V and 3 bases from J; junction bases left unmatched: 7. This CDR3 region has 14 residues. In germline, CDR1 is ENHRY, CDR2 SYGVKD. CDR3 protein: CAISRQGADTEAFF. In nucleotides, the CDR3 is TGTGCCATCAGCAGACAGGGTGCGGACACTGAAGCTTTCTTT.

The chain employs TRBV20-1 and TRBJ2-3; 9 bases are a match to TRBD2. Germline V gene sequence: CDR1 DFQATT, CDR2 SNEGSKA (reference sequence). Trimming at V came to 5 bases and at J to 0 bases, leaving 15 bases not matched to a gene. The CDR3 has 18 amino acids. CDR3: CSAQRGAGGISSTDTQYF. As DNA, the CDR3 is TGCAGTGCTCAGAGGGGAGCGGGGGGAATCTCGAGCACAGATACGCAGTATTTT.

In this sample, this clonotype turned up a few times. This chain connects TRBV20-1 to TRBJ2-3; 15 bases are a match to TRBD2. CDR3 length: 17 residues. The junction had 7 bases not matched to a gene; V was cut back by 5 bases and J by 1 base. Germline V gene sequence: CDR1 DFQATT, CDR2 SNEGSKA (reference sequence). The CDR3 DNA sequence: TGCAGTGCTGGCTTCGGACTAGCGGGAGGGGGCACAGATACGCAGTATTTT. It translates to CSAGFGLAGGGTDTQYF.

Comment on this clonotype: Germline and junction disagree at one end, which may indicate a read error. This CDR3 is CASSQGFFLAFNEQVF. As DNA, the CDR3 is TGCGCCAGCAGCCAAGGATTCTTCCTAGCGTTTAATGAGCAGGTCTTC. The gene calls are TRBV4-3 and TRBJ2-1, with a tentative D call TRBD2 (6 bases). The CDR3 sequence is 16 residues long. The germline gives CDR1 LGHNA, CDR2 YSLEER.

V gene TRBV9 combines with J gene TRBJ2-1; 10 nucleotides match TRBD2. V shed 3 bases, J shed 6 bases, and the junction held 9 bases outside the gene matches. Germline CDR1 and CDR2: SGDLS and YYNGEE. The CDR3 runs 16 residues. The CDR3: CASSARLAGVSNEQFF. The CDR3 DNA is TGTGCCAGCAGCGCCAGGCTAGCGGGAGTGAGCAATGAGCAGTTCTTC.

The chain carries TRBV3-1 and TRBJ1-6; D might be TRBD1 (6 bases). CDR1 is LGHDT and CDR2 is YNNKEL in the germline V gene (reference sequence). Trimming took 6 bases from V and 7 from J, leaving 19 bases between them. This CDR3 has 16 amino acids. CDR3 bases: TGTGCCAGCAGTCCGGAGCGACAGGCCTGGAATTCACCCCTCCACTTT. Its translation is CASSPERQAWNSPLHF.

The chain employs TRBV2 and TRBJ2-1, with D unclear. The CDR3 covers 15 residues. CDR1 and CDR2 (germline): SNHLY, FYNNEI. V dropped 5 bases and J dropped 0 bases, with 11 bases sitting between them. The CDR3 bases are TGTGCCAGCAGTCAGACTTCCAGCTCCTACAATGAGCAGTTCTTC. This gives the protein CASSQTSSSYNEQFF.

This clonotype was detected ten times or more. This rearrangement joins TRBV7-9 to TRBJ2-1, with D unresolved. CDR1 and CDR2 from the germline V gene are SEHNR and FQNEAQ (reference sequence). V shed 5 bases and J shed 9 bases, with 14 bases lying between them. CDR3 size: 13 residues. CDR3 residues: CASSGSRGVEQFF. CDR3 sequence (DNA): TGTGCCAGCAGCGGGTCTCGTGGGGTTGAGCAGTTCTTC.

This clonotype has more than one count but fewer than ten. The chain carries TRBV7-9 and TRBJ2-4, with 8 positions matching TRBD2. Germline V gene data show CDR1 as SEHNR and CDR2 as FQNEAQ (reference sequence). This CDR3 has 14 amino acids. The trim removed 3 bases at V and 7 bases at J, leaving 5 bases unmatched. CDR3 sequence reads: CASSFGLAGNIQYF. In DNA, the CDR3 is TGTGCCAGCAGCTTTGGACTAGCCGGGAACATTCAGTACTTC.

This clonotype has just a few counts. The chain uses TRBV6-2 or TRBV6-3 and TRBJ1-6; TRBD1 aligns across 8 bases. The trim removed 6 bases at V and 7 bases at J, leaving 5 bases unmatched. The CDR3 runs 14 residues. Per germline, CDR1 MNHEY and CDR2 SVGEGT. This chain's CDR3 is CASSRDRRNSPLHF. In DNA, the CDR3 is TGTGCCAGCAGCAGGGACAGGCGAAATTCACCCCTCCACTTT.